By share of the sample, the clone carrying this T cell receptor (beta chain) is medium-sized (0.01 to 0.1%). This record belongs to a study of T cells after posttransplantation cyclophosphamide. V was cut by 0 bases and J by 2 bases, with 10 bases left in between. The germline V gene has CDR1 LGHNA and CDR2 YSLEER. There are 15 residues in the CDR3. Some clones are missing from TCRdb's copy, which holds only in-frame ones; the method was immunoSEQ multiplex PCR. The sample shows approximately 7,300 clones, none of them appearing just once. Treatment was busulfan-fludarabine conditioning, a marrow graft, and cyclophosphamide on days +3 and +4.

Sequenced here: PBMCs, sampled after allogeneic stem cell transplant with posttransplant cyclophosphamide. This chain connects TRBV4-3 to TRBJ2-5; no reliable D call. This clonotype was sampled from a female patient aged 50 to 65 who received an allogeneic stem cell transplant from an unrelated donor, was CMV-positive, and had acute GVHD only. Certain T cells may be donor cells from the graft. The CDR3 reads CASSQDRGFQETQYF. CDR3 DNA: TGCGCCAGCAGCCAAGATCGAGGATTTCAAGAGACCCAGTACTTC.